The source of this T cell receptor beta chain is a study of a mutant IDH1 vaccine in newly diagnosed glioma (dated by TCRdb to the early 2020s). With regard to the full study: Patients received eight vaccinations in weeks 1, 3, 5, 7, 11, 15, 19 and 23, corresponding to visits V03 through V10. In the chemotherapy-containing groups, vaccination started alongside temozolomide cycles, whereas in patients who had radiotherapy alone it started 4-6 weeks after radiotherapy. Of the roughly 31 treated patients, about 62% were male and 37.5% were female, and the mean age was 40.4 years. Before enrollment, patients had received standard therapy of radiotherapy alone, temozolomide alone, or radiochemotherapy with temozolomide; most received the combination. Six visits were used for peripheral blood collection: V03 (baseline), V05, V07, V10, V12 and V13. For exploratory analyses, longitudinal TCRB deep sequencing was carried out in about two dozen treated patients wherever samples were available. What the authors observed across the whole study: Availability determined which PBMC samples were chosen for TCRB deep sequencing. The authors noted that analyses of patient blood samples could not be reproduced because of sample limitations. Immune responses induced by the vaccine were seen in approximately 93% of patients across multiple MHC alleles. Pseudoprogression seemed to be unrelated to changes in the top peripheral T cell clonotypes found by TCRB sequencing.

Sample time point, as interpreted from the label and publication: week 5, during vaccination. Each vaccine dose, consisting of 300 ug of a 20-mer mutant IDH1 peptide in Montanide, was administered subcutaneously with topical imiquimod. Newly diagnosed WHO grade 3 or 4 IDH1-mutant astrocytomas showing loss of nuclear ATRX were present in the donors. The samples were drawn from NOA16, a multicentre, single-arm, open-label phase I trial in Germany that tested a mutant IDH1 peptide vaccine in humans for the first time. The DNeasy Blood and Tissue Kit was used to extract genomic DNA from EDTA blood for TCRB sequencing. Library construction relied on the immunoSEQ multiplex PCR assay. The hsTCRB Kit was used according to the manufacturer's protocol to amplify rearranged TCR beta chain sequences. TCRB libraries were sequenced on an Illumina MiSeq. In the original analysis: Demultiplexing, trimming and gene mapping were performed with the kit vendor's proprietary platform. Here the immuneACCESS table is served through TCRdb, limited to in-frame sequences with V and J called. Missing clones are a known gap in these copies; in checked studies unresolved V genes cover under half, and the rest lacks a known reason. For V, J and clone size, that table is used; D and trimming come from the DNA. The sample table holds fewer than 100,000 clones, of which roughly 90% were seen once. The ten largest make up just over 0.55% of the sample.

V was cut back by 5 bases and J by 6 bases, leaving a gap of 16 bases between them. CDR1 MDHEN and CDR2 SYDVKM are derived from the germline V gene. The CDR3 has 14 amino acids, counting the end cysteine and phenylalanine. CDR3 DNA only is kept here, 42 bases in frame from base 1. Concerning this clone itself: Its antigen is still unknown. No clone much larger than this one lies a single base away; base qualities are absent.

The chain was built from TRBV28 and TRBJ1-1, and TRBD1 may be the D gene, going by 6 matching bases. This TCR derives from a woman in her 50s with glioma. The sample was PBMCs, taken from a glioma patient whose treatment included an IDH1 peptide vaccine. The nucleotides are TGTGCCAGCAGTCCTGGGGGCGTCCCATCTGAAGCTTTCTTT. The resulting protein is CASSPGGVPSEAFF.